Described below is a single T cell receptor (beta chain) sequence and its context. Its antigen is unidentified. This sample is drawn from a study of blood T cells in healthy people across ages. Findings and caveats of the study: Not knowing donor CMV status may have confounded expanded clonotype changes.

The CDR3 totals 15 residues. From germline, CDR1 is SGHRS and CDR2 YFSETQ. Between the trimmed V and J ends, which lost 4 bases and 1 base, there was a span of 15 bases. PCR was performed a second time for about 7 to 11 cycles using a sample-barcoded 5' primer and a J-beta primer mix. TCRdb called the 5' RACE reads again in MiXCR, with one record for every CDR3 protein. The table records about 380,000 distinct CDR3 sequences, approximately 52% of them present only once. The draw of peripheral blood yielded approximately 11 milliliters from each donor. Specimen: blood. This clonotype originated in a man aged 60-69 years in good health. V gene TRBV5-1 combines with J gene TRBJ2-7; D is uncertain. For the CDR3, the DNA is TGCGCCAGCAGCCTTGAAGGCTCCCCTTCCTACGAGCAGTACTTC. Translating it yields CASSLEGSPSYEQYF.